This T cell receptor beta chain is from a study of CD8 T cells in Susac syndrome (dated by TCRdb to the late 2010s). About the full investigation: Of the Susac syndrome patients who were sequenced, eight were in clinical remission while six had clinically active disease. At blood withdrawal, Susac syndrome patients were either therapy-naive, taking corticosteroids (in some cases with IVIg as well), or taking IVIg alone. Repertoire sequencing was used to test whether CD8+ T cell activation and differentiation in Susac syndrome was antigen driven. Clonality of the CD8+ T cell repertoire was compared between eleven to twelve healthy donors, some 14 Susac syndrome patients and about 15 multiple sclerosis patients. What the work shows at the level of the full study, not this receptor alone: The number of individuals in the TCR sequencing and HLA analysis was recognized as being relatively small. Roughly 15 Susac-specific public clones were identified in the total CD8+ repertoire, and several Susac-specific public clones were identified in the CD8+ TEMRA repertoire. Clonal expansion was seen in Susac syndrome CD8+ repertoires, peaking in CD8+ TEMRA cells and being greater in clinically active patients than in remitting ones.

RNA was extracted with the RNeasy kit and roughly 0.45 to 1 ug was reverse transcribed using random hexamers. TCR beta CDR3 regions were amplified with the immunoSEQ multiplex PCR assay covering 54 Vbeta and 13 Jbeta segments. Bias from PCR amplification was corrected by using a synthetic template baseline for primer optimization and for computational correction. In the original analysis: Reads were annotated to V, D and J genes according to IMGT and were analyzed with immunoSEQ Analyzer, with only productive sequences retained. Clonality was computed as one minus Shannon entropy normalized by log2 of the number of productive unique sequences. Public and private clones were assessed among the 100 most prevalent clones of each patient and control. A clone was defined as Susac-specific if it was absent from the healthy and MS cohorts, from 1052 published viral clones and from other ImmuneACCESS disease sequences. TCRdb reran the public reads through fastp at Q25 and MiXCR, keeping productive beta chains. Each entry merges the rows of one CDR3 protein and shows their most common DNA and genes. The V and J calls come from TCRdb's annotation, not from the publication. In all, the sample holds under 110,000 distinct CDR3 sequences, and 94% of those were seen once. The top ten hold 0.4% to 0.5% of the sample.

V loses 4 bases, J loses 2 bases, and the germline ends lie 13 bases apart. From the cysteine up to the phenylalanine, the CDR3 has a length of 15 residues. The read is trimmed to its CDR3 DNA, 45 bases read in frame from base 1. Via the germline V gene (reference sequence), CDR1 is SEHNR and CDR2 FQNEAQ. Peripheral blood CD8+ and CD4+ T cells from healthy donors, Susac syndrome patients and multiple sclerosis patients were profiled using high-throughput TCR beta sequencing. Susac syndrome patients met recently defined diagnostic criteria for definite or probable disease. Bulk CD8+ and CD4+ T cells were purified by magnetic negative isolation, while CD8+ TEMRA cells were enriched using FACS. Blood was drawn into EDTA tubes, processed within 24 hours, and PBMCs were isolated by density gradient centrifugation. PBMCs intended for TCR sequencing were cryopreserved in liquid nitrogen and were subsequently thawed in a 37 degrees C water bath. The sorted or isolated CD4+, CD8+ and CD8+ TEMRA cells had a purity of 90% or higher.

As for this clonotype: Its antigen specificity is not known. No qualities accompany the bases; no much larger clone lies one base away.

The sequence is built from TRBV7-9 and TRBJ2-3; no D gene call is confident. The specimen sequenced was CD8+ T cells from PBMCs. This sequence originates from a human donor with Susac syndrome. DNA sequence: TGTGCCAGCAGCTCGGACCCAAGCACCACAGATACGCAGTATTTT. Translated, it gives CASSSDPSTTDTQYF.